This record concerns one T cell receptor (beta chain) sequence. Its target is unknown. These data are taken from a study of blood T cells in healthy people across ages. Study-level points and caveats: Higher diversity, along with more naive CD4+ cells, distinguished long-lived donors from aged donors. Significant beta diversity loss was already apparent by age roughly 43, declining roughly linearly. There was no known CMV status for donors, so expanded clonotype changes were possibly confounded.

Next came a second PCR, run for about 7 to 12 cycles, which used a sample-barcoded 5' primer along with a J-beta primer mix. Every individual sample yielded 2.5 million or more paired-end reads (each containing CDR3). TCRdb independently ran MiXCR on the 5' RACE reads; one entry per CDR3 protein. The table shows hundreds of thousands of distinct CDR3 sequences, with roughly 44% occurring only once. This sequence originates from a man aged 60 to 69 in good health. The specimen sequenced was blood.

CDR3 nucleotide sequence: TGTGCCACCATGCGGGCAGGGGATGCTGGCTACACCTTC. Translation: CATMRAGDAGYTF. The V gene is TRBV6-2 or TRBV6-3, the J gene TRBJ1-2; possibly TRBD1 for D (6 bases). The V end lost 10 bases, the J end lost 7 bases, and 19 bases lay between the germline ends. The CDR3 covers 13 residues. CDR1 is MNHEY, CDR2 SVGEGT, per germline.